Listed here is a single T cell receptor (beta chain). The sample comes from a study of monozygotic twins with inflammatory bowel disease. Researchers collected roughly 2.3 ml of blood per donor. The CDR3 length is 15 residues. Germline V CDR1 and CDR2: LGHDT, YNNKEL (reference sequence). With the 5' RACE reads reprocessed, TCRdb shows one record per CDR3 protein and no DNA. The sample spans 350,000 to 400,000 distinct CDR3 sequences; the ten largest clones claim just over 2.5%. Sequencing input: blood. This chain connects TRBV3-1 to TRBJ2-3; TCRdb lists TRBD1, though no DNA is available to test this call. The sequence came from a human donor with ulcerative colitis or Crohn's disease, or a healthy co-twin of an affected twin (not recorded which). The CDR3 region is CASRIGQGMSDTQYF.